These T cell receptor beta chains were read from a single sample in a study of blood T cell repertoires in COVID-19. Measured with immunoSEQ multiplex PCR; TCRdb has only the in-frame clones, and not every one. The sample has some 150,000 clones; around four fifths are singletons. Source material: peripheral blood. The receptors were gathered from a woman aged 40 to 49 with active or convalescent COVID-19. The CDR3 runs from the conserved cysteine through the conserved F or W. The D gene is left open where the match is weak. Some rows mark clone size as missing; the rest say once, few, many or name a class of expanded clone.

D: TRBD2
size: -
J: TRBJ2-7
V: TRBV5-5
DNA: TGTGCCAGCAGCGCTTCTAGCGGGAGTCCCTACGAGCAGTACTTC
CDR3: CASSASSGSPYEQYF

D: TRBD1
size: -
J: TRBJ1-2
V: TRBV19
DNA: TGTGCCAGTATGGAGGAGGACAGGGGGCTCGGCTACACCTTC
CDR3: CASMEEDRGLGYTF

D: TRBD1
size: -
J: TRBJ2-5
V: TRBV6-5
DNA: TGTGCCAGCAGTTACAGTACGGGACAGGCACAAGAGACCCAGTACTTC
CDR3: CASSYSTGQAQETQYF

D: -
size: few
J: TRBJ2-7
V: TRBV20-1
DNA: TGCAGTGCTAGCGTTCTGGAGCAGTACTTC
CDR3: CSASVLEQYF

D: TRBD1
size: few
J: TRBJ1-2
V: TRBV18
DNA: TGTGCCAGCTCACCTTTGGACAGGGACTATGGCTACACCTTC
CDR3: CASSPLDRDYGYTF

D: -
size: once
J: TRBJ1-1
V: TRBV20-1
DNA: TGCAGTGCTACCTACGGAGCTTTCTTT
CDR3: CSATYGAFF

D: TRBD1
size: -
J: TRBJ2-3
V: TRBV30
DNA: TGTGCCTGTGAAAAGGGGGCCGCAGATACGCAGTATTTT
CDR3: CACEKGAADTQYF

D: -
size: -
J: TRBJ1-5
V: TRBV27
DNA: TGTGCCAGCAGTTTATATTTCCCGGGGGGTGTGATGAGCAATCAGCCCCAGCATTTT
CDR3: CASSLYFPGGVMSNQPQHF

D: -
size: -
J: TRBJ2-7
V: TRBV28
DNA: TGTGCCAGCAGTTCCCCCTCCAGGGCAGGCGAGCAGTACTTC
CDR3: CASSSPSRAGEQYF

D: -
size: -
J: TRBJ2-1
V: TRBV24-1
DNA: TGTGCCACCAGTGATTTACGAACAGGGAGAGACAATGAGCAGTTCTTC
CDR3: CATSDLRTGRDNEQFF

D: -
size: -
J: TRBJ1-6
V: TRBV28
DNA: TGTGCCAGCAGTCCCGACAGTAATTCACCCCTCCACTTT
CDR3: CASSPDSNSPLHF

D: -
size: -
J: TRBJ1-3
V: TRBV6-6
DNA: TGTGCCAGCAGTTATTCGCAGACAGGAAACACCATATATTTT
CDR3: CASSYSQTGNTIYF

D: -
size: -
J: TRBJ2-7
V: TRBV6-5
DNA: TGTGCCAGCAGTTATGGCCCACAAGGAGTCTACGAGCAGTACTTC
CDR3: CASSYGPQGVYEQYF

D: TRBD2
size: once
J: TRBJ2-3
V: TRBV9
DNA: TGTGCCAGCAGCGGGGAGGGCCCGCAGTATTTT
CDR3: CASSGEGPQYF

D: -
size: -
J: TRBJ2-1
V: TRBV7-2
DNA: TGTGCCAGCAGCTTCCAGCGGGCCAACAATGAGCAGTTCTTC
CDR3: CASSFQRANNEQFF

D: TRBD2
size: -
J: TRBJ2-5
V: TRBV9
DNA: TGTGCCAGCAGCCCGGGAGCGGGGGGGAAAGAGACCCAGTACTTC
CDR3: CASSPGAGGKETQYF

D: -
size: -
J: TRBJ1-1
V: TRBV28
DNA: TGTGCCAGCAGTAGGGGGAACACTGAAGCTTTCTTT
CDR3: CASSRGNTEAFF

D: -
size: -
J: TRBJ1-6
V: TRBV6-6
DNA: TGTGCCAGCAGTTTTCCCGAGATTAATTCACCCCTCCACTTT
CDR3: CASSFPEINSPLHF

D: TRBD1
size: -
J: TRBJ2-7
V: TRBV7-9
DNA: TGTGCCAGCAGCTCCACCAGGGACAGCTCCTACGAGCAGTACTTC
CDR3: CASSSTRDSSYEQYF

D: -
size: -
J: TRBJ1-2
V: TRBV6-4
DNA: TGTGCCAGCAGTGACCGGTCGGGGGATGGGGTATATGGCTACACCTTC
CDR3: CASSDRSGDGVYGYTF

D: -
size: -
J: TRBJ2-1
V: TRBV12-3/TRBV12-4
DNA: TGTGCCAGCAGTTGGGAGAATGAGCAGTTCTTC
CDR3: CASSWENEQFF

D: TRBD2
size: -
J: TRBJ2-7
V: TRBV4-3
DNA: TGCGCCAGCAGCCAAGAGGGGGTAGCGGGGGGCTCCTACGAGCAGTACTTC
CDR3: CASSQEGVAGGSYEQYF

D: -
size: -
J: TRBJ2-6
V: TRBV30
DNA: TGTGCCTGGAGTTGGTTAGGGGGAAGAGAATCTGGGGCCAACGTCCTGACTTTC
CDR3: CAWSWLGGRESGANVLTF

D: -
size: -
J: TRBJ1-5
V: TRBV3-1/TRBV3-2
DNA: TGTGCCAGCAGCCCGGCGGGGGGGGCCCGGCAGCCCCAGCATTTT
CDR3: CASSPAGGARQPQHF

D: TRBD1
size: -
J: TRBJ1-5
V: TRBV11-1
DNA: TGTGCCAGCAGCCAAACAGGGGTTGGCAATCAGCCCCAGCATTTT
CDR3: CASSQTGVGNQPQHF

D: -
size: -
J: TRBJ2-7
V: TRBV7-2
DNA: TGTGCCAGCAGCTTAACCATACTAGCCTACGAGCAGTACTTC
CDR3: CASSLTILAYEQYF

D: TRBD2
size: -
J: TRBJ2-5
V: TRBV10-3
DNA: TGTGCCATCAGTCGGACTAGCGGGGGGCAAGAGACCCAGTACTTC
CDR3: CAISRTSGGQETQYF

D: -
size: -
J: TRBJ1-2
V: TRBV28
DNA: TGTGCCAGCAGTTACCGACAGGTGAAGTTGTATGGCTACACCTTC
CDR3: CASSYRQVKLYGYTF

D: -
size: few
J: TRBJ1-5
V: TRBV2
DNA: TGTGCCAGCAACCAGATGGGGGGGGAGCCCCAGCATTTT
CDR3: CASNQMGGEPQHF

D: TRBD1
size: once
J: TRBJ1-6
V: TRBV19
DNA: TGTGCCAGTAGTGGGCAGGGGGCGAGAGATTCACCCCTCCACTTT
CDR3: CASSGQGARDSPLHF

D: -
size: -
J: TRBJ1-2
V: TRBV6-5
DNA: TGTGCCAGCAGTTACATGGGGGAGGAATGGTATGGCTACACCTTC
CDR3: CASSYMGEEWYGYTF

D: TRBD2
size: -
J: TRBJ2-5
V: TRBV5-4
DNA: TGTGCCAGCAGCTTGGGGGCGGGAGGACTAGCGGGGGAAACCCAGTACTTC
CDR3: CASSLGAGGLAGETQYF